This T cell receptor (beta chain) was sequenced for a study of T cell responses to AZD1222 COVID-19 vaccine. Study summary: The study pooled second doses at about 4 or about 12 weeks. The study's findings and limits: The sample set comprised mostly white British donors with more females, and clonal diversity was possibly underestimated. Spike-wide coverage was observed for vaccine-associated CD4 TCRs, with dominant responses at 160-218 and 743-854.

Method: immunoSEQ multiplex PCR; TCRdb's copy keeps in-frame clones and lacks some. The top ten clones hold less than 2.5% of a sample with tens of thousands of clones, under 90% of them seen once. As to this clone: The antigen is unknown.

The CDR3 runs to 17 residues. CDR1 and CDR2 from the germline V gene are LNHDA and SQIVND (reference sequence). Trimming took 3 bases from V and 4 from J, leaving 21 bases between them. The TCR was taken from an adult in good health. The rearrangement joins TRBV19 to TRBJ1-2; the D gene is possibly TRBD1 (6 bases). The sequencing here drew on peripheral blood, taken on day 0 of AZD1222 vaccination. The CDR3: CASSMGPRGRSGYGYTF. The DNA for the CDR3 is TGTGCCAGTAGTATGGGTCCCAGGGGTCGGTCCGGCTATGGCTACACCTTC.